Listed below are T cell receptor beta chains from one sample, sequenced in a study of CD8 T cells in Susac syndrome. TCRdb passed the immunoSEQ multiplex PCR reads through MiXCR, listing each CDR3 protein once. The repertoire includes hundreds of thousands of distinct CDR3 sequences, about 85% of them detected once, and 0.095% to 0.14% sits in the top ten. Sequences were obtained from CD8+ T cells from PBMCs. The receptors originated from a human donor with multiple sclerosis. Both conserved end residues are part of each CDR3. A D gene is named only where the DNA matches it firmly. The size field is filled for only some rows; it gives once, few, many or a size class.

D gene,J gene,clone size,V gene,CDR3 protein,CDR3 DNA
TRBD2,TRBJ2-7,-,TRBV5-4,CASTVRSSGSSPYEQYF,TGTGCCAGCACCGTGAGGTCTAGCGGGAGTTCTCCCTACGAGCAGTACTTC
-,TRBJ2-4,-,TRBV30,CAWSVGAVQYF,TGTGCCTGGAGTGTAGGGGCCGTTCAGTACTTC
-,TRBJ1-1,once,TRBV7-9,CASSLPSENTEAFF,TGTGCCAGCAGCTTACCGTCAGAGAACACTGAAGCTTTCTTT
-,TRBJ2-5,-,TRBV5-4,CASSLEPQGLLPGETQYF,TGTGCCAGCAGCTTGGAGCCACAAGGTCTTTTACCCGGCGAGACCCAGTACTTC
-,TRBJ2-1,-,TRBV19,CASKTRGSYNEQFF,TGTGCCAGTAAGACAAGGGGGTCCTACAATGAGCAGTTCTTC
-,TRBJ2-3,-,TRBV4-2,CASSQDLFSTDTQYF,TGTGCCAGCAGCCAAGATCTTTTTAGCACAGATACGCAGTATTTT
-,TRBJ1-2,-,TRBV21-1,CASSPPGQGFYGYTF,TGTGCCAGCAGTCCTCCGGGACAGGGATTTTATGGCTACACCTTC
TRBD1,TRBJ2-7,-,TRBV6-1,CASSEVVGQVYSEQYF,TGTGCCAGCAGTGAAGTGGTCGGACAGGTATATTCCGAGCAGTACTTC
-,TRBJ2-7,-,TRBV27,CARSCRDRSYEQYF,TGTGCCAGAAGTTGCCGGGACCGCTCCTACGAGCAGTACTTC
-,TRBJ1-1,-,TRBV29-1,CSVAGTTEAFF,TGCAGCGTTGCAGGGACCACTGAAGCTTTCTTT
-,TRBJ2-3,-,TRBV25-1,CASSEYGGTDTQYF,TGTGCCAGCAGTGAATATGGGGGCACAGATACGCAGTATTTT
-,TRBJ2-3,-,TRBV28,CASSLSPGTLPDTQYF,TGTGCCAGCAGTTTATCTCCGGGTACCCTCCCAGATACGCAGTATTTT
TRBD1,TRBJ1-5,once,TRBV12-3/TRBV12-4,CASSSSSLQGAGQPQHF,TGTGCCAGCAGTTCCTCCTCTCTTCAGGGGGCCGGCCAGCCCCAGCATTTT
-,TRBJ1-1,-,TRBV30,CAHSLNTEAFF,TGTGCCCACAGTCTGAACACTGAAGCTTTCTTT
-,TRBJ2-4,-,TRBV27,CASSLSRKTIQYF,TGTGCCAGCAGTTTATCGCGGAAAACCATTCAGTACTTC
TRBD1,TRBJ2-6,-,TRBV6-1,CASRQPGQGPTGANVLTF,TGTGCCAGCAGACAGCCGGGACAGGGACCTACTGGGGCCAACGTCCTGACTTTC
TRBD1,TRBJ2-7,-,TRBV7-8,CASSAGTGLSEQYF,TGTGCCAGCAGCGCCGGGACAGGGTTGTCCGAGCAGTACTTC
-,TRBJ2-1,-,TRBV20-1,CSSLSGDNEQFF,TGCAGTTCCCTCTCAGGGGACAATGAGCAGTTCTTC
TRBD2,TRBJ2-7,-,TRBV20-1,CSAMKREVAYEQYF,TGCAGTGCTATGAAGCGGGAGGTCGCCTACGAGCAGTACTTC
-,TRBJ2-1,-,TRBV3-1,CASSQDGLKSSYNEQFF,TGTGCCAGCAGCCAAGATGGACTTAAAAGCTCCTACAATGAGCAGTTCTTC
TRBD2,TRBJ2-7,-,TRBV10-3,CAIRVFGTSTSYEQYF,TGTGCCATCAGGGTCTTCGGGACTAGCACCTCCTACGAGCAGTACTTC